This T cell receptor (beta chain) was recorded in a study of T cell changes during pregnancy in multiple sclerosis. Sequenced by immunoSEQ multiplex PCR; TCRdb stores in-frame clones only, minus some. The sample has about 81,000 clones, around 93% seen once. The TCR was taken from a female donor with multiple sclerosis, enrolled in a pregnancy study. The source material was peripheral blood, sampled in the third trimester of pregnancy.

The CDR3: CASSLASGGGDTQYF. Written as DNA, the CDR3 is TGTGCCAGCAGCTTAGCCAGCGGGGGAGGAGATACGCAGTATTTT. This chain links TRBV7-9 with TRBJ2-3; 8 bases map to TRBD2. Germline V gene sequence: CDR1 SEHNR, CDR2 FQNEAQ (reference sequence). V gave up 0 bases and J gave up 5 bases; unmatched junction bases: 4. CDR3 length equals 15 residues.